The 26 T cell receptor beta chains in this list originate from one sample, sequenced in a study of blood T cell repertoires in COVID-19. Produced via immunoSEQ multiplex PCR; TCRdb's table is partial and in-frame only. The sample carries roughly 180,000 clones, roughly 81% recorded once. The sample comprised peripheral blood. The receptors shown here come from a woman between 45 and 65 years old with COVID-19, enrolled during active disease.

The chain is built from TRBV10-3 and TRBJ1-5; the match to TRBD1 covers 7 bases. Losses at the gene ends were 5 bases for V and 5 bases for J; bases not matched to a gene: 3. The CDR3 sequence is 13 residues long. Germline lookup yields CDR1 ENHRY and CDR2 SYGVKD. For the CDR3, the DNA is TGTGCCATCAGTACAGGGGTGGATCAGCCCCAGCATTTT. It specifies CAISTGVDQPQHF.

The chain couples TRBV5-4 to TRBJ2-3, with 11 nucleotides matching TRBD2. The V and J ends lost 3 bases and 10 bases, in that order; junction bases with no gene match: 10. This CDR3 has 15 amino acids. Per the germline V gene, CDR1 is SGHNT and CDR2 is YYREEE (reference sequence). CDR3 amino acids: CASSSRVAGGPAQYF. Here the CDR3 DNA reads TGTGCCAGCAGCTCCCGGGTAGCGGGGGGGCCAGCGCAGTATTTT.

The chain employs TRBV29-1 and TRBJ2-1; 8 bases are a match to TRBD1. Germline CDR1 is SQVTM and CDR2 is ANQGSEA. V shed 7 bases and J 4 bases; nucleotides not matched to a gene: 6. CDR3 length: 13 residues. Here the CDR3 reads CSDGQGPYNEQFF. CDR3 coding DNA: TGCAGCGATGGACAGGGACCTTACAATGAGCAGTTCTTC.

The rearrangement uses TRBV11-3 and TRBJ2-2; TRBD2 aligns across 10 bases. Trimming removed 5 bases from V and 7 bases from J; junction bases left unmatched: 7. This CDR3 region has 15 residues. Germline V gene lookup returns CDR1 SGHNT and CDR2 YENEEA. The CDR3 is CASSKSGGADGELFF. CDR3 bases: TGTGCCAGCAGCAAGAGCGGGGGGGCTGACGGGGAGCTGTTTTTT.

The chain uses TRBV24-1 and TRBJ2-4; 9 bases agree with TRBD1. This CDR3 region has 15 residues. Trimming took 3 bases from V and 8 from J; bases not matched to a gene: 7. Germline CDR1 reads KGHDR; CDR2 reads SFDVKD. CDR3 protein: CATSDTGTGWDIQYF. The CDR3 nucleotides read TGTGCCACCAGTGATACCGGGACAGGGTGGGACATTCAGTACTTC.

The rearrangement uses TRBV13 and TRBJ1-3, with 8 bases fitting TRBD1. CDR3 length equals 14 residues. Germline assignment: CDR1 PRHDT and CDR2 FYEKMQ (reference sequence). V lost 3 bases and J lost 2; bases outside the gene matches: 0. DNA for the CDR3: TGTGCCAGCAGCTTGACAGGGGCTGGAAACACCATATATTTT. It yields the protein CASSLTGAGNTIYF.

This chain joins TRBV9 and TRBJ1-5; D not resolved. Trimming took off 4 bases at V and 5 bases at J, with 16 bases between the two ends. This CDR3 region has 15 residues. CDR1 SGDLS and CDR2 YYNGEE come from the germline V gene. The CDR3 DNA reads TGTGCCAGCAGCCCTCAAGATGGGAGGTATCAGCCCCAGCATTTT. Its protein is CASSPQDGRYQPQHF. Looking up the rest from reference TRBV9 and TRBJ1-5 gives the full variable domain: DSGVTQTPKHLITATGQRVTLRCSPRSGDLSVYWYQQSLDQGLQFLIQYYNGEERAKGNILERFSAQQFPDLHSELNLSSLELGDSALYFCASSPQDGRYQPQHFGDGTRLSIL.

The CDR3 DNA sequence: TGTGCCACCAACACGGACGGGGGGACTGAAGCTTTCTTT. Translating it yields CATNTDGGTEAFF. V is TRBV28 and J is TRBJ1-1, with a weak D call TRBD1 (5 bases). The CDR3 is 13 residues long. CDR1 and CDR2 (germline): MDHEN, SYDVKM. V lost 10 bases to trimming and J lost 5 bases, with 17 bases between them. Full variable domain (missing parts from reference TRBV28 and TRBJ1-1): DVKVTQSSRYLVKRTGEKVFLECVQDMDHENMFWYRQDPGLGLRLIYFSYDVKMKEKGDIPEGYSVSREKKERFSLILESASTNQTSMYLCATNTDGGTEAFFGQGTRLTVV.

The CDR3 nucleotides read TGCGCCAGCAGCCTCAGACCCACGGGGGGAGACACTGAAGCTTTCTTT. Protein product: CASSLRPTGGDTEAFF. This chain connects TRBV5-1 to TRBJ1-1, with TRBD1 as a possible D gene (5 bases). CDR1 and CDR2 (germline): SGHRS, YFSETQ. The germline V and J ends were trimmed by 4 bases and 3 bases, with 19 bases remaining between them. The CDR3 length is 16 residues.

The chain couples TRBV29-1 to TRBJ2-1, with TRBD1 as a possible D gene (6 bases). The CDR3 runs to 14 residues. Germline V CDR1 and CDR2: SQVTM, ANQGSEA. The V gene lost 4 bases and the J gene lost 1 base, with 11 bases spanning the gap. CDR3 sequence (DNA): TGCAGCGTTGGTCTCAGGGGTTCCTACAATGAGCAGTTCTTC. The encoded protein is CSVGLRGSYNEQFF.

The chain has TRBV10-1 and TRBJ1-1; D ambiguous. The CDR3 has 13 amino acids. Germline CDR1 WNHNN, CDR2 SYGVQD (reference sequence). Trimming left V 4 bases short and J 5 bases short, with 11 bases between. The CDR3 protein is CASSVSIETEAFF. The DNA of the CDR3 is TGCGCCAGCAGTGTGTCGATAGAAACTGAAGCTTTCTTT.

This clone appeared a single time. The rearrangement joins TRBV19 to TRBJ1-1; 9 nucleotides agree with TRBD1. The CDR3 is made up of 15 amino acids. V lost 5 bases and J lost 5; bases outside the gene matches: 9. Per the germline V gene, CDR1 is LNHDA and CDR2 is SQIVND (reference sequence). The CDR3, as DNA: TGTGCCAGTAGTTCAACGCCGGGACAGGGTACTGAAGCTTTCTTT. Residues: CASSSTPGQGTEAFF.

The V call is TRBV14, the J call TRBJ1-2; 10 positions match TRBD1. This CDR3 is 15 amino acids long. Trimming at V came to 0 bases and at J to 6 bases, leaving 4 bases not matched to a gene. CDR1 and CDR2 (germline): SGHDN, FVKESK. The CDR3 protein is CASSQDWTGGHGYTF. CDR3 nucleotides: TGTGCCAGCAGCCAAGATTGGACAGGGGGACATGGCTACACCTTC.

The chain has TRBV6-4 and TRBJ1-2, with D perhaps matching TRBD1 (6 bases). CDR1 MRHNA and CDR2 SNTAGT come from the germline V gene. This CDR3 has 15 amino acids. V dropped 6 bases and J dropped 4 bases, with 18 bases sitting between them. In DNA, the CDR3 is TGTGCCAGCAGCCCGACACCAGGGACACCCTATGGCTACACCTTC. Amino acid sequence: CASSPTPGTPYGYTF.

The chain links TRBV11-2 to TRBJ1-3; D is unclear. Trimming stripped 2 bases from V and 0 bases from J, with 11 bases between. This CDR3 spans 16 amino acids. Germline V CDR1 and CDR2: SGHAT, FQNNGV. The CDR3: CASSLFGGSSGNTIYF. Here the CDR3 DNA reads TGTGCCAGCAGCTTATTCGGCGGGAGCTCTGGAAACACCATATATTTT.

V usage is TRBV2 and J usage is TRBJ1-4; D perhaps matches TRBD1 (5 bases). Trimming cost V 7 bases and J 0 bases, with 9 bases left between them. Germline CDR1 and CDR2: SNHLY and FYNNEI. The CDR3 sequence is 14 residues long. CDR3: CASKGLTTNEKLFF. In DNA form, the CDR3 reads TGTGCCAGCAAGGGACTTACAACTAATGAAAAACTGTTTTTT.

Notes on this clone: The junction does not match germline at one end; this may be a read error. V and J are TRBV13 and TRBJ1-2, with D uncertain. The CDR3 consists of 11 residues. Looked up from germline, CDR1 is PRHDT and CDR2 is FYEKMQ (reference sequence). In DNA form, the CDR3 reads TGTGCCAGCAGCATAGGGAGTGGCTACACCTTC. It translates to CASSIGSGYTF.

The chain carries TRBV6-6 and TRBJ1-3; perhaps TRBD1 as D (5 bases). The CDR3 length is 13 residues. Germline values: CDR1 MNHNY, CDR2 SVGAGI (reference sequence). V lost 8 bases to trimming and J lost 3 bases, with 11 bases between them. The DNA of the CDR3 is TGTGCCAGCGGCCGGGGGAATGGAAACACCATATATTTT. Amino acids: CASGRGNGNTIYF.

This clone was counted between two and nine times. V usage is TRBV27 and J usage is TRBJ1-1; TRBD1 matches at 7 bases. The CDR3 extends over 14 amino acids. J gave up 1 base and V 4 bases, and 3 bases lay outside the gene matches. Germline V CDR1 and CDR2: MNHEY, SMNVEV (reference sequence). The CDR3 protein is CASSSNRGNTEAFF. The CDR3 DNA is TGTGCCAGCAGTTCGAACAGGGGGAACACTGAAGCTTTCTTT.

V gene TRBV30 combines with J gene TRBJ2-3; a possible D gene is TRBD2 (6 bases). Germline assignment: CDR1 GTSNPN and CDR2 SVGIG (reference sequence). The CDR3 totals 16 residues. V dropped 3 bases and J dropped 0 bases, with 16 bases sitting between them. The CDR3 coding sequence is TGTGCCTGGAGGTCCCCTATCGGGGGTAGCACAGATACGCAGTATTTT. It codes for CAWRSPIGGSTDTQYF.

In this sample, this clone turned up once. The gene calls are TRBV19 and TRBJ2-5, with TRBD1 as a possible D gene (6 bases). CDR1 LNHDA and CDR2 SQIVND come from the germline V gene (reference sequence). V shed 8 bases and J shed 5 bases, with 15 bases lying between them. The CDR3 covers 13 residues. Here the CDR3 DNA reads TGTGCCAGTGGCCAACAGGGTGGGGAGACCCAGTACTTC. Its protein product is CASGQQGGETQYF.

Points on this clone: Other DNA sequences in this specimen translate into the identical CDR3. The chain carries TRBV7-2 and TRBJ1-1; D is ambiguous. Between the trimmed V and J ends, which lost 1 base and 0 bases, there was a span of 6 bases. This CDR3 comprises 14 residues. Germline V gene data show CDR1 as SGHTA and CDR2 as FQGNSA. CDR3 residues: CASSLGGVNTEAFF. In DNA, the CDR3 is TGTGCCAGCAGCTTAGGCGGGGTGAACACTGAAGCTTTCTTT.

The V and J genes are TRBV7-8 and TRBJ2-2, with 9 bases identical to TRBD1. Looked up from germline, CDR1 is SGHVS and CDR2 is FQNEAQ. The CDR3 runs to 15 residues. V shed 5 bases and J 4 bases; nucleotides not matched to a gene: 5. The CDR3 spells CASSTRTGATGELFF. The CDR3, as DNA: TGTGCCAGCAGCACCCGGACAGGGGCCACCGGGGAGCTGTTTTTT.

V gene TRBV7-9 combines with J gene TRBJ1-6; TRBD1 matches 8 bases. Unmatched junction bases numbered 5, after V lost 4 bases and J lost 6 bases. The CDR3 totals 15 residues. Germline V gene data show CDR1 as SEHNR and CDR2 as FQNEAQ (reference sequence). The chain's CDR3 is CASSSRQGINSPLHF. The DNA of the CDR3 is TGTGCCAGCAGCTCCCGACAGGGGATTAATTCACCCCTCCACTTT.

J is TRBJ2-7 and V is TRBV27; 11 positions agree with TRBD1. The CDR3 is 14 amino acids. With V trimmed by 5 bases and J by 2 bases, 2 bases remained unmatched. From germline, CDR1 is MNHEY and CDR2 SMNVEV (reference sequence). The chain's CDR3 is CASSPGQGAYEQYF. For the CDR3, the DNA is TGTGCCAGCAGTCCGGGACAGGGGGCCTACGAGCAGTACTTC.

The genes are TRBV3-1 (or the pseudogene TRBV3-2) and TRBJ1-2; TRBD1 matches at 8 bases. CDR3 length: 15 residues. Trimming removed 3 bases from V and 3 bases from J; junction bases left unmatched: 6. Germline V CDR1 and CDR2: LGHDT, YNNKEL (reference sequence). CDR3 amino acids: CASSQLIQGDYGYTF. CDR3 coding DNA: TGTGCCAGCAGCCAGCTAATACAGGGGGACTATGGCTACACCTTC.